This record looks at one T cell receptor (beta chain) sequence and its context. The antigen it binds to is not known. No base quality information exists; no much larger clone differs at one position. The CDR3 measures 14 amino acids from cysteine to phenylalanine. This entry keeps only the CDR3 DNA: 42 bases, framed from base 1. Reading the germline V gene (reference sequence) gives CDR1 LNHDA and CDR2 SQIVND. V sheds 5 bases and J sheds 0 bases, leaving 8 bases between their ends. The data stem from a study of PD-L1 blockade in urothelial cancer (dated by TCRdb to about 2017). Notes on the research overall: Therapy was started at some point between 2013 and 2015 for all patients, and atezolizumab 1,200 mg was administered intravenously every 3 weeks. About nine tenths of the roughly 29 patients were identified as males with urothelial cancer of bladder origin, and a prior smoking history was reported by 18 of 29 patients. Patients had an ECOG performance status of 0 or 1 and had received between 0 and 3 prior chemotherapy regimens. Blood samples were analyzed 3 weeks after the start of treatment (second dose) and 6 weeks after the start of treatment. Blood samples gave median yields of about 150,000 T cells and tens of thousands of unique TCRs, along with a median clonality of 0.080. The study was an exploratory multi-omic analysis of somatic, immune and clinical correlates of response to PD-L1 blockade with atezolizumab in urothelial cancer. Pretreatment tumor samples, along with matched peripheral blood serially collected before and after atezolizumab treatment, were subjected to TCR sequencing. Progression-free survival longer than 6 months counted as durable clinical benefit, and TCR features were additionally tested against both progression-free and overall survival. Whole exome sequencing and RNA sequencing of pretreatment tumors were performed alongside TCR sequencing in the same patients. Nine patients achieved durable clinical benefit and 15 to 20 did not. Pretreatment blood TCR-seq was available for about 27 patients, at least one posttreatment blood collection was obtained for some 24 patients, and tumor TCR-seq was available for some 24 patients.

On the study overall, not on this receptor specifically: Patients with durable benefit showed greater expansion of tumor-associated TCR clones in peripheral blood 3 weeks after starting treatment (n of about 21, p = 0.022). Because of the small sample size (n = 29) and the many exploratory analyses performed, the results are intended to be regarded as hypothesis-generating. A pretreatment peripheral blood TCR clonality below the median was linked to improved progression-free and overall survival.

Synthetic TCR analog templates were spiked into each PCR to estimate absolute template abundance from read counts. The immunoSEQ assay used bias-controlled V and J gene primers to amplify TCRbeta CDR3 regions from genomic DNA. Sequencing of rearranged TCRbeta segments was done at approximately 20X coverage. Processing in the source paper ran as follows. Sequencing errors were corrected by clustering and CDR3s were annotated against IMGT to assign V, D and J genes. Out-of-frame and stop-codon sequences were excluded, and only productive TCRbeta rearrangements were used in downstream analyses. Clonality was calculated as one minus the Shannon entropy normalized by the log of the number of unique productive sequences. Clones differing between time points or between blood and tumor were identified using Fisher's exact test with Benjamini-Hochberg correction, with an adjusted p below 0.01 applied as the threshold. TCRdb's version of the immuneACCESS table is confined to in-frame rearrangements and falls short of the full clone set. An unresolved V gene accounts for under half of the shortfall where checked; the remainder is of unknown origin. From that table come the V and J calls and clone size; the DNA was used to work out D and trimming. This sample lists roughly 60,000 clones; around 79% were detected once. 3.5% to 5.5% of the sample is in the top ten clones.

The cohort included 29 patients with locally advanced or metastatic urothelial carcinoma who were treated at Memorial Sloan Kettering on a trial protocol. Peripheral blood mononuclear cells were collected from each patient pretreatment and during treatment, giving between 1 and 8 total time points per patient. The Qiagen DNeasy Blood extraction kit was used to purify genomic DNA from total PBMCs and tumor samples. PBMCs were collected pretreatment and during treatment, and were isolated and stored as previously described. The sequence is built from TRBV19 and TRBJ1-5; the D gene assignment is ambiguous. The TCR originated in a man between 65 and 85 years old with urothelial cancer. The sample consisted of PBMCs, taken around atezolizumab (anti-PD-L1) treatment. The DNA sequence is as follows: TGTGCCAGTAGTGGAGCAAATAGCAATCAGCCCCAGCATTTT. Its product reads: CASSGANSNQPQHF.